Sequencing of this TCR beta chain was carried out in a study of OX40 agonist ivuxolimab in advanced cancers. Here immunoSEQ multiplex PCR was the method, and the copy in TCRdb shows in-frame clones only, minus some. The sample has roughly 81,000 clones; 94% are singletons. This CDR3 contains 15 residues. The V gene's germline CDR1 is SGHTA and CDR2 FQGTGA. V lost 5 bases to trimming and J lost 1 base, with 13 bases between them. The TCR comes from an adult with an advanced solid tumor such as melanoma, head and neck, liver or kidney cancer. Sequencing used CD4+ or CD8+ T cells sorted from blood, obtained in a trial of the OX40 agonist ivuxolimab. V is TRBV7-3 and J is TRBJ2-3; D is possibly TRBD2 (6 bases). CDR3 residues: CASSRGTYGTDTQYF. The CDR3 nucleotides are TGTGCCAGCAGCCGCGGGACGTACGGCACAGATACGCAGTATTTT.